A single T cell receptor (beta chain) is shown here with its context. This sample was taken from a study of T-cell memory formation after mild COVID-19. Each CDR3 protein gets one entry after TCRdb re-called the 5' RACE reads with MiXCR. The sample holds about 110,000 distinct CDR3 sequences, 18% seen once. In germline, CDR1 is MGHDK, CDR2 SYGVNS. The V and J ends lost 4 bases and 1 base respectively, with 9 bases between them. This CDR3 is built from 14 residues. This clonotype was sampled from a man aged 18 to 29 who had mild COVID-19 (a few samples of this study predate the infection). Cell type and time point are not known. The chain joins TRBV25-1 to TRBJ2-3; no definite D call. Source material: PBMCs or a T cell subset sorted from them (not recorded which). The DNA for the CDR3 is TGTGCCAGCAGTGTTCAGCAAGGCACAGATACGCAGTATTTT. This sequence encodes CASSVQQGTDTQYF.